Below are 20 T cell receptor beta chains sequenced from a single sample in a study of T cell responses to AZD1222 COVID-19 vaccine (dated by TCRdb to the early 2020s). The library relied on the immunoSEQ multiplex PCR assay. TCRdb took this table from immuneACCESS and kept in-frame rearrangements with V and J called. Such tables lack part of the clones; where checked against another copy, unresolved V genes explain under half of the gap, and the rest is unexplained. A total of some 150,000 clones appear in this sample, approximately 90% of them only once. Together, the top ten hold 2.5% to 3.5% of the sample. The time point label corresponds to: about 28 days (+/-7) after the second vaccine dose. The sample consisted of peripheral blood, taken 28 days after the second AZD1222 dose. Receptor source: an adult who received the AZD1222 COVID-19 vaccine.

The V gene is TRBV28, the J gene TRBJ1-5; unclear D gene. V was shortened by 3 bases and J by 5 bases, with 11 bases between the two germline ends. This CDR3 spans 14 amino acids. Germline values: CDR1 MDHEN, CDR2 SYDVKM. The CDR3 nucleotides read TGTGCCAGCAGTTTTACCCCGGTGGATCAGCCCCAGCATTTT. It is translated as CASSFTPVDQPQHF.

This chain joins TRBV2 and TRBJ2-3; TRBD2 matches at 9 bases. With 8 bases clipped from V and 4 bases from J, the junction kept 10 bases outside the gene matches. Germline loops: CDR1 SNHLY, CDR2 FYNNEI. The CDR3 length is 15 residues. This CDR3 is CASSSPSGAADTQYF. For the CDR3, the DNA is TGTGCCAGCTCGTCTCCTAGCGGGGCCGCAGATACGCAGTATTTT.

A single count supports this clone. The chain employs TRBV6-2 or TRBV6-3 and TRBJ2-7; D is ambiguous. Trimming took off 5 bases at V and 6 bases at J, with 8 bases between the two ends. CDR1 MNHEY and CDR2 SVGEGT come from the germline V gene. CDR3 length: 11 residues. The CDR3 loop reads CASSNWAEQYF. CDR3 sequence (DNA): TGTGCCAGCAGTAACTGGGCCGAGCAGTACTTC.

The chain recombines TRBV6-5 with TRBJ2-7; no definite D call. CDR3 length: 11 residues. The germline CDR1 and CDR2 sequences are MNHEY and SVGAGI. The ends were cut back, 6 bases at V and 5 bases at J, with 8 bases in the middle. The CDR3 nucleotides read TGTGCCAGCAGGAACGAGAACGAGCAGTACTTC. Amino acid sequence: CASRNENEQYF.

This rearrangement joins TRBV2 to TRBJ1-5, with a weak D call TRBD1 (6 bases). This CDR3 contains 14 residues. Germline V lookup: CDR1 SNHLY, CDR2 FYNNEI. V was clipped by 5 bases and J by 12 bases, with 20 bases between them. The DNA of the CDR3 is TGTGCCAGCAGTCCAGTAGAGGGGGGCGCGTTCCAGCATTTT. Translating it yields CASSPVEGGAFQHF.

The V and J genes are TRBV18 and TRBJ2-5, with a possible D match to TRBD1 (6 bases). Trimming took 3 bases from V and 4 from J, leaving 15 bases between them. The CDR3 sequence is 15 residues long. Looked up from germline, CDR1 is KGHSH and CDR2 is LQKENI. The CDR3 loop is CASSPITGRGETQYF. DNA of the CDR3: TGTGCCAGCTCACCGATAACGGGCAGGGGAGAGACCCAGTACTTC.

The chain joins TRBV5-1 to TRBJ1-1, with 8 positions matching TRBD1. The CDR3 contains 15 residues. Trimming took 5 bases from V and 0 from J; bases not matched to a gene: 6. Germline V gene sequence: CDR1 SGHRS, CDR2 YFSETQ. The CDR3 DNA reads TGCGCCAGCAGTCAGGGGGCCCACATGAACACTGAAGCTTTCTTT. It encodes CASSQGAHMNTEAFF. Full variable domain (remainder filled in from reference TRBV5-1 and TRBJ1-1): KAGVTQTPRYLIKTRGQQVTLSCSPISGHRSVSWYQQTPGQGLQFLFEYFSETQRNKGNFPGRFSGRQFSNSRSEMNVSTLELGDSALYLCASSQGAHMNTEAFFGQGTRLTVV.

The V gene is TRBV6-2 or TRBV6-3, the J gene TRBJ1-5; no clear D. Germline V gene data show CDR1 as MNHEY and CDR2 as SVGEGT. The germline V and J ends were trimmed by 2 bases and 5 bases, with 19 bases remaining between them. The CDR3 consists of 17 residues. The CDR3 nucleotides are TGTGCCAGCAGTTACAAATTGGGCATGGGAGGTCATCAGCCCCAGCATTTT. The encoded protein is CASSYKLGMGGHQPQHF.

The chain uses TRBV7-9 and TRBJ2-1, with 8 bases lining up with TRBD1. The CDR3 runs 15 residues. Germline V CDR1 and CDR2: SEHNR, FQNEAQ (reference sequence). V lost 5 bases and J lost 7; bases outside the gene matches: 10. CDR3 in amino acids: CASSQRPDRGNEQFF. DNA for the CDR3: TGTGCCAGCAGCCAACGGCCCGACAGGGGTAATGAGCAGTTCTTC.

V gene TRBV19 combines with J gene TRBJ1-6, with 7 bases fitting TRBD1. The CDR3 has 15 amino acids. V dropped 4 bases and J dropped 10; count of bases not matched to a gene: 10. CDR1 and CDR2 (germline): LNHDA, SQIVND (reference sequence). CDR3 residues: CASSTPTGIASPLHF. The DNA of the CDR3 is TGTGCCAGTAGTACCCCGACAGGGATCGCGTCACCCCTCCACTTT.

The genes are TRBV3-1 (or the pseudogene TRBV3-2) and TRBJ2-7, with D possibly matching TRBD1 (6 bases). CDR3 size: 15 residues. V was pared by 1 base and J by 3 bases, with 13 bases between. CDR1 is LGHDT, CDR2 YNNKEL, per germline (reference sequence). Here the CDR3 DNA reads TGTGCCAGCAGCCAAGGGAACAGGGTTAGCTACGAGCAGTACTTC. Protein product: CASSQGNRVSYEQYF.

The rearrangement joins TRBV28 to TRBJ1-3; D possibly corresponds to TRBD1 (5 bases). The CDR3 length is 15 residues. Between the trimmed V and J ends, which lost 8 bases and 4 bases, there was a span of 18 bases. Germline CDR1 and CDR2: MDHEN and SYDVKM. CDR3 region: CASGPAGGYGNTIYF. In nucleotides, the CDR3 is TGTGCCAGCGGGCCCGCCGGGGGGTACGGAAACACCATATATTTT.

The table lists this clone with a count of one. The CDR3 DNA reads as TGTGCCAGCCGAACCGAGGGGGGGACCCAGTACTTC. Its protein is CASRTEGGTQYF. This chain uses TRBV7-2 with TRBJ2-5, with D possibly being TRBD1 or TRBD2 (6 bases each). V dropped 8 bases and J dropped 7 bases, with 14 bases sitting between them. The germline gives CDR1 SGHTA, CDR2 FQGNSA. This CDR3 is 12 amino acids long.

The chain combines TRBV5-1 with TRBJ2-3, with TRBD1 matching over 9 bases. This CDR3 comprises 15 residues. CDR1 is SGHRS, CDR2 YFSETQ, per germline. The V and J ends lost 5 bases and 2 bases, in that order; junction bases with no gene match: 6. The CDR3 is CASSERTGATDTQYF. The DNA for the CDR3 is TGCGCCAGCAGTGAGAGGACAGGGGCCACAGATACGCAGTATTTT.

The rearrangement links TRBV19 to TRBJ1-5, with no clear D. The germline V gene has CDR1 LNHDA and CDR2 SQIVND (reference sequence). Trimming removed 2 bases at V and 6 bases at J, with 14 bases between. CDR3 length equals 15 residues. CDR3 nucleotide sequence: TGTGCCAGTAGTATAACTAGCAGGAGATCTCAGCCCCAGCATTTT. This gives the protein CASSITSRRSQPQHF. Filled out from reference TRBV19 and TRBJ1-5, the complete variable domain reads DGGITQSPKYLFRKEGQNVTLSCEQNLNHDAMYWYRQDPGQGLRLIYYSQIVNDFQKGDIAEGYSVSREKKESFPLTVTSAQKNPTAFYLCASSITSRRSQPQHFGDGTRLSIL.

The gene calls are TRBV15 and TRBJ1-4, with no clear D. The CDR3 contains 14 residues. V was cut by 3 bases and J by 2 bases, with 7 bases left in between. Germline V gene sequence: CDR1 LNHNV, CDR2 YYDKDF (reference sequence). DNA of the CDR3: TGTGCCACCAGCAGCTGGGATACTAATGAAAAACTGTTTTTT. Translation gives CATSSWDTNEKLFF. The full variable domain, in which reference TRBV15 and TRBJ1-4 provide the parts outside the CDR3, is DAMVIQNPRYQVTQFGKPVTLSCSQTLNHNVMYWYQQKSSQAPKLLFHYYDKDFNNEADTPDNFQSRRPNTSFCFLDIRSPGLGDTAMYLCATSSWDTNEKLFFGSGTQLSVL.

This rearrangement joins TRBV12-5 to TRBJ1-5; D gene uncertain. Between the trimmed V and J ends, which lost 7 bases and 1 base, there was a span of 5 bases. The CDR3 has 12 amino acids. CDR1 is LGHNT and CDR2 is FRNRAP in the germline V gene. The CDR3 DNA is TGTGCTAGTGCCGCGAGCAATCAGCCCCAGCATTTT. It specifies CASAASNQPQHF.

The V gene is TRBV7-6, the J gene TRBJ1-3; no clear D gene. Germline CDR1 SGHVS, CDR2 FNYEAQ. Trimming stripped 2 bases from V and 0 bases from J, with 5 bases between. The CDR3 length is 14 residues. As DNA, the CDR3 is TGTGCCAGCAGCTTAATGAGCTCTGGAAACACCATATATTTT. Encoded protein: CASSLMSSGNTIYF.

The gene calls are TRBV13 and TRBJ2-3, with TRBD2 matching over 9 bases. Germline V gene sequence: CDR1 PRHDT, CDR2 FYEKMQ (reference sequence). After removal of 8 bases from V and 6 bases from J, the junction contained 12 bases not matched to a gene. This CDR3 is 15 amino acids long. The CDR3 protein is CASGLRAGGADTQYF. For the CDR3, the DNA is TGTGCCAGCGGACTACGGGCGGGAGGGGCGGATACGCAGTATTTT.

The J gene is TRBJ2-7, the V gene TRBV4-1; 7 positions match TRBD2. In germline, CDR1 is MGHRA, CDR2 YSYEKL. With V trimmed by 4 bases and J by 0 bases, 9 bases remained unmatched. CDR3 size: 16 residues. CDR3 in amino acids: CASSRGSGGTSYEQYF. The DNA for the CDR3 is TGCGCCAGCAGCCGAGGTTCGGGGGGAACCTCCTACGAGCAGTACTTC.